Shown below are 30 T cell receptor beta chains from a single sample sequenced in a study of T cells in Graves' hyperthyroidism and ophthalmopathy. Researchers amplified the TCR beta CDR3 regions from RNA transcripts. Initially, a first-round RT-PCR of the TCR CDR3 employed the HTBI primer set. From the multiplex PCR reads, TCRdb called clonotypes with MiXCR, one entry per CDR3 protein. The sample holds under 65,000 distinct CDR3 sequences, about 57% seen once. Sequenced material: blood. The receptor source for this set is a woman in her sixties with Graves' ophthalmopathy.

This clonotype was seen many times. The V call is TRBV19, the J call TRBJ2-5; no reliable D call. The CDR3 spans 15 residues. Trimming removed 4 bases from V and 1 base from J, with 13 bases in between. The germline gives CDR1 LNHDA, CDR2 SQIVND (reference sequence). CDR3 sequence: CASSTDPAAQETQYF. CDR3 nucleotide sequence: TGTGCCAGTAGTACCGACCCTGCGGCCCAAGAGACCCAGTACTTC.

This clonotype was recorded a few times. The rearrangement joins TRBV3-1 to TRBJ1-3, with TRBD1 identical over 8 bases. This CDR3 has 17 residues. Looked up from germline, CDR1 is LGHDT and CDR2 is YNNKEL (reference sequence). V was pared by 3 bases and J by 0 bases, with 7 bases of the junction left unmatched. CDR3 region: CASSQEDRGLSGNTIYF. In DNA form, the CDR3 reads TGTGCCAGCAGCCAGGAAGACAGGGGACTCTCTGGAAACACCATATATTTT.

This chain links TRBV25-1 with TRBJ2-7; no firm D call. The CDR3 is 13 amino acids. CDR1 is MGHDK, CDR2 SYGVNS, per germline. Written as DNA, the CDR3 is TGTGCTATTCCGTTAAAAATGGACTACGAGCAGTACTTC. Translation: CAIPLKMDYEQYF.

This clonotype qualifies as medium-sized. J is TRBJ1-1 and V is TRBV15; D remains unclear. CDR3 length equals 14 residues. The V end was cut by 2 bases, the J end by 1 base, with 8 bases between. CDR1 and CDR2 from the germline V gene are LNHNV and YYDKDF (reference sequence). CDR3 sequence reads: CATSRNQENTEAFF. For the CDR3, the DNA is TGTGCCACCAGCAGAAATCAGGAGAACACTGAAGCTTTCTTT.

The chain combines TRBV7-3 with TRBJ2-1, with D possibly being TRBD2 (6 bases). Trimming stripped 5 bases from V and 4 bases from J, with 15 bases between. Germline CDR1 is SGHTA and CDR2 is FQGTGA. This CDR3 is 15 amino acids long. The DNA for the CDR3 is TGTGCCAGCAGCCCGGGAGTAGAGGGATACAATGAGCAGTTCTTC. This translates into CASSPGVEGYNEQFF.

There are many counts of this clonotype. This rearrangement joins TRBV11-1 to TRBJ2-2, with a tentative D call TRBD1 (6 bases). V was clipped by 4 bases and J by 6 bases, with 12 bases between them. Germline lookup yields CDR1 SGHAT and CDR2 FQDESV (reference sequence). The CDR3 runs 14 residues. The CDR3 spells CASSSRSGAGELFF. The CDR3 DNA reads TGTGCCAGCAGCTCCCGGTCAGGGGCCGGGGAGCTGTTTTTT. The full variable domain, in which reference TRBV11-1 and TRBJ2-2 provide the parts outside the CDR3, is EAEVAQSPRYKITEKSQAVAFWCDPISGHATLYWYRQILGQGPELLVQFQDESVVDDSQLPKDRFSAERLKGVDSTLKIQPAELGDSAMYLCASSSRSGAGELFFGEGSRLTVL.

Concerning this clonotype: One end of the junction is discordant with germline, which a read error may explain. DNA of the CDR3: TGTGCCGCGTTCACTCTGGTGGGGCTCATGAACACTGAGGCTTCCTTT. Encoded protein: CAAFTLVGLMNTEASF. The genes are TRBV6-2 or TRBV6-3 and TRBJ1-1; possibly TRBD1 for D (5 bases). Germline assignment: CDR1 MNHEY and CDR2 SVGEGT. This CDR3 is 16 amino acids long.

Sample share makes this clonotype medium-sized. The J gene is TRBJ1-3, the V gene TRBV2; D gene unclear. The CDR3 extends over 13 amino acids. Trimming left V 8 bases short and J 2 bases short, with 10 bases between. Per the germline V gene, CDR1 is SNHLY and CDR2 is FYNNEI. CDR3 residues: CASRRPPGNTIYF. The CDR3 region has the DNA TGTGCCAGCCGTCGTCCTCCTGGAAACACCATATATTTT.

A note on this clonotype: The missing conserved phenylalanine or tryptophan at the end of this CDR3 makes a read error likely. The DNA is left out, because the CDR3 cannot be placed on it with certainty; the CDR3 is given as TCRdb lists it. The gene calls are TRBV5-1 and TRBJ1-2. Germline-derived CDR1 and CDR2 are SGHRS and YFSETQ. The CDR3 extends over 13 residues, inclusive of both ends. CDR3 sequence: CASSLSQLNGYAS.

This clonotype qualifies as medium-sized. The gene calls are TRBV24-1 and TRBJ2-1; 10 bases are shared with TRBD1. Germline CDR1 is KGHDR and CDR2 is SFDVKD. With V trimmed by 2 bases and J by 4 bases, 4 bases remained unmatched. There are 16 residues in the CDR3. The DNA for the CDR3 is TGTGCCACCAGTGATTGGACAGGGGGACGTTACAATGAGCAGTTCTTC. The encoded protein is CATSDWTGGRYNEQFF.

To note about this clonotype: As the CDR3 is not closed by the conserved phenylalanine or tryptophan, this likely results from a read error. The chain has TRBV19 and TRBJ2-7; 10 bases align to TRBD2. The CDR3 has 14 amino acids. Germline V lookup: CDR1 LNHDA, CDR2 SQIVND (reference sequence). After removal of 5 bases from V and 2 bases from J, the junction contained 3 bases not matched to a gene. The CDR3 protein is CASSWTSGTYEQYS. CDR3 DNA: TGTGCCAGTAGTTGGACTAGCGGTACCTACGAGCAGTACTCC.

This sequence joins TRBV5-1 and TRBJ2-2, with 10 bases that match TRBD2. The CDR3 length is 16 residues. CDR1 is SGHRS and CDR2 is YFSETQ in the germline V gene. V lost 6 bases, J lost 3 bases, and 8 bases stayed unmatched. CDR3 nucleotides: TGCGCCAGCATCGAACTAGCGGGATCGGACACCGGGGAGCTGTTTTTT. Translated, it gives CASIELAGSDTGELFF. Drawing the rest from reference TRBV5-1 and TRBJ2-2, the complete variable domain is KAGVTQTPRYLIKTRGQQVTLSCSPISGHRSVSWYQQTPGQGLQFLFEYFSETQRNKGNFPGRFSGRQFSNSRSEMNVSTLELGDSALYLCASIELAGSDTGELFFGEGSRLTVL.

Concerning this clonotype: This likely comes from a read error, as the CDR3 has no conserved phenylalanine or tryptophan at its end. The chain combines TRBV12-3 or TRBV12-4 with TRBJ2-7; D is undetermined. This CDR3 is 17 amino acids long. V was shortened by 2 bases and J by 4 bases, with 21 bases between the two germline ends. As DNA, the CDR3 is TGTGCCAGCAGTTTAAAGACCGGCTGCGGATCCAATTACGAGCAGTACCTC. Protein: CASSLKTGCGSNYEQYL.

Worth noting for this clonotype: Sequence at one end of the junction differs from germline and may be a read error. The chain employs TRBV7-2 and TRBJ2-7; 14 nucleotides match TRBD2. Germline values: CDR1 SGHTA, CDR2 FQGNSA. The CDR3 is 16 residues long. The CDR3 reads CASSLEGTSGRYEQYF. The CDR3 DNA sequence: TGTGCCAGCAGTTTAGAAGGGACTAGCGGGAGATACGAGCAGTACTTC.

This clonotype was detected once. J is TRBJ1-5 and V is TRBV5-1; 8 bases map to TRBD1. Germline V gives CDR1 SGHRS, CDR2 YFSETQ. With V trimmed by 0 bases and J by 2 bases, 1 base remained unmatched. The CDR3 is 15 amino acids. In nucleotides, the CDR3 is TGCGCCAGCAGCTTGGAGGGACAGGGCAATCAGCCCCAGCATTTT. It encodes CASSLEGQGNQPQHF.

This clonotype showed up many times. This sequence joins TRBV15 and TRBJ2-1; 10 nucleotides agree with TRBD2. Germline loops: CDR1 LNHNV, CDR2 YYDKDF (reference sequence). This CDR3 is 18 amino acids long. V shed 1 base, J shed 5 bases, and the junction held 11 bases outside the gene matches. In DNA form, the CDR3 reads TGTGCCACCAGCAGAGCCCCTCCCGGGACTAGCGCCAACAATGAGCAGTTCTTC. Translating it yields CATSRAPPGTSANNEQFF.

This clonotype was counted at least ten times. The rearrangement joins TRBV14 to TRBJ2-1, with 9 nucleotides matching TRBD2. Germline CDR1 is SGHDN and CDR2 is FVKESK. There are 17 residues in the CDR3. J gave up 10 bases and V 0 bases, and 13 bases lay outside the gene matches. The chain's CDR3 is CASSQDMMAGGPREQFF. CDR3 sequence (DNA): TGTGCCAGCAGCCAAGATATGATGGCGGGAGGGCCGCGGGAGCAGTTCTTC.

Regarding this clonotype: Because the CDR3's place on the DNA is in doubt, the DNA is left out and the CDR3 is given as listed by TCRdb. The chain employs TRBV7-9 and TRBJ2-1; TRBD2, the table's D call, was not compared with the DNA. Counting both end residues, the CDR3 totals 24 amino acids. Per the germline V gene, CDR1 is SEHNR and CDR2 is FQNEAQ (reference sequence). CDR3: CASSFSTDTQYFGPGISSYNEQFF.

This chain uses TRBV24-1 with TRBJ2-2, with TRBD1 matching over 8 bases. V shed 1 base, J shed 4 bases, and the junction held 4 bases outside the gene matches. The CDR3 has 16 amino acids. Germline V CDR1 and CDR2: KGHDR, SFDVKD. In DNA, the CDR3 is TGTGCCACCAGTGATTTCGGGACAGGCACCACCGGGGAGCTGTTTTTT. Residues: CATSDFGTGTTGELFF.

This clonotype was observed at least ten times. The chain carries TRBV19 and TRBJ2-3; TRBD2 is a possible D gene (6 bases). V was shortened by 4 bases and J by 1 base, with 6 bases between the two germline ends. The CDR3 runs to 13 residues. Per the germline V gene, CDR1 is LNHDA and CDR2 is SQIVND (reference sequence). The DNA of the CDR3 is TGTGCCAGTAGTAGCGGGGGCACAGATACGCAGTATTTT. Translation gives CASSSGGTDTQYF.

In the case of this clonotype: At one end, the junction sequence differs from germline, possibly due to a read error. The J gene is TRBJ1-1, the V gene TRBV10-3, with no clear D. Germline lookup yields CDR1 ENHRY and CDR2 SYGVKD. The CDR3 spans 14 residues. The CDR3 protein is CAISQSTRDTEAFF. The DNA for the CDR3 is TGTGCCATCAGTCAGTCCACTCGGGATACTGAAGCTTTCTTT.

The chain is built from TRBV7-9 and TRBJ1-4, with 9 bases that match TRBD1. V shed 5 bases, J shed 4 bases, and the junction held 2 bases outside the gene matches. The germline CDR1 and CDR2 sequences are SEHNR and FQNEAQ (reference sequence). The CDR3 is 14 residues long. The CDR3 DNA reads TGTGCCAGCAGCCGGACAGGGGTTAATGAAAAACTGTTTTTT. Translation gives CASSRTGVNEKLFF.

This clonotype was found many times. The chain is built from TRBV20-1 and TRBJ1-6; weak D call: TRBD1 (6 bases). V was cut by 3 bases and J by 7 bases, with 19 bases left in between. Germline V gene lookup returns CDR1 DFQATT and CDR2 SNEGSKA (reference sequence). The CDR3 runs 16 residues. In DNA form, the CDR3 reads TGCAGTGCTAGTGGGAGGGGGGTTAAGATAAATTCACCCCTCCACTTT. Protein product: CSASGRGVKINSPLHF.

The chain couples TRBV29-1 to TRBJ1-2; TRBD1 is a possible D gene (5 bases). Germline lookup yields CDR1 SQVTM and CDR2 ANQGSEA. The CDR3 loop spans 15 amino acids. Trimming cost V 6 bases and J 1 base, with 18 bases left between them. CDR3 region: CSVSDSQGFNYGYTF. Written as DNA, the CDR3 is TGCAGCGTCTCCGACAGCCAGGGCTTTAACTATGGCTACACCTTC. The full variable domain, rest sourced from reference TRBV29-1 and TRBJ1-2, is SAVISQKPSRDICQRGTSLTIQCQVDSQVTMMFWYRQQPGQSLTLIATANQGSEATYESGFVIDKFPISRPNLTFSTLTVSNMSPEDSSIYLCSVSDSQGFNYGYTFGSGTRLTVV.

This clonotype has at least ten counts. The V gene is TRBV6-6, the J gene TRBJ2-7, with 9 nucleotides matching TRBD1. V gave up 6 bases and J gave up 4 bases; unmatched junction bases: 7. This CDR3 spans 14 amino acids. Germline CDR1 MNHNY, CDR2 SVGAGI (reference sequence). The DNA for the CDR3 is TGTGCCAGCAGGCCGACAGGGGGTGGTTACGAGCAGTACTTC. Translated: CASRPTGGGYEQYF.

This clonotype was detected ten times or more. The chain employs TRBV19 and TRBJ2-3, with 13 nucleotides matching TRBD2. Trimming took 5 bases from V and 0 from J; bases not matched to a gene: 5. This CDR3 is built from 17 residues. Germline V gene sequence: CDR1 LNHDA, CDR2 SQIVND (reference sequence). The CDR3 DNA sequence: TGTGCCAGTAGTGTGACTAGCGGGAGGACCAGCACAGATACGCAGTATTTT. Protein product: CASSVTSGRTSTDTQYF.

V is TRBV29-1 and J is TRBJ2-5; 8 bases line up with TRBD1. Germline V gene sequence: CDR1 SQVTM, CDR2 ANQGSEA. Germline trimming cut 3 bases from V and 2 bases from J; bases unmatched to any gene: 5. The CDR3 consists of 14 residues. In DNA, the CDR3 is TGCAGCGTTGACAGGGGGCTAAATCAAGAGACCCAGTACTTC. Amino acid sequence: CSVDRGLNQETQYF.

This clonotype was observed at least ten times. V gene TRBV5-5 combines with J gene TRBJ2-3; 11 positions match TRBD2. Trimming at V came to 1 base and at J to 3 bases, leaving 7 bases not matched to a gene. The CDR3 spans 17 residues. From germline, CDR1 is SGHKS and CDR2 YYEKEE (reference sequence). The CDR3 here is CASSLSVIAGGTDTQYF. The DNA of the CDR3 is TGTGCCAGCAGCTTGTCGGTAATAGCGGGGGGGACAGATACGCAGTATTTT.

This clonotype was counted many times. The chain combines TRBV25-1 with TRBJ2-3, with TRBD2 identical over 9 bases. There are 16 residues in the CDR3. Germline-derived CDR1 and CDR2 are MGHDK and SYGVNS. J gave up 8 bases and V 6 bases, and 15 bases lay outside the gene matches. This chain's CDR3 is CASRDMVAGGKSTQYF. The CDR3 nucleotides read TGTGCCAGCAGGGATATGGTTGCGGGAGGGAAAAGTACGCAGTATTTT.

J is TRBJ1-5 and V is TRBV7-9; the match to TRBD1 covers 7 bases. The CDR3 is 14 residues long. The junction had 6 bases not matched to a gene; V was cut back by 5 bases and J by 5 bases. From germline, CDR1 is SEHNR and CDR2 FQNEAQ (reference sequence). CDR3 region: CASSRTGTDQPQHF. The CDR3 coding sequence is TGTGCCAGCAGCCGGACAGGAACCGATCAGCCCCAGCATTTT.